This T cell receptor (beta chain) stems from a study of shared clonotypes between healthy human individuals. Study findings and constraints: Naive subsets generally exceeded memory subsets in estimated richness. Unshared clonotypes carried lower generation probabilities than those common to all four donors.

Profiled with immunoSEQ multiplex PCR; TCRdb holds only in-frame clones, not every one. The data contain 2,500,000 or so clones, approximately 93% of them singletons. Of note for this clone: Its antigen remains unidentified.

Germline CDR1 MNHNS, CDR2 SASEGT. Trimming took off 5 bases at V and 1 base at J, with 2 bases between the two ends. This CDR3 contains 11 residues. V gene TRBV6-1 combines with J gene TRBJ1-2; D is uncertain. The TCR comes from a man aged 18 to 35 in good health. Some clones in this sample may be carry-over from other donors' samples. The specimen was naive CD4+ T cells from PBMCs. Subset denoted: CD45RA+ positively selected. CDR3 loop: CASSYNYGYTF. In DNA form, the CDR3 reads TGTGCCAGCAGTTATAACTATGGCTACACCTTC.